The sequence of this T cell receptor (beta chain) was determined in a study of T cells in Graves' hyperthyroidism and ophthalmopathy. Study-wide results and caveats: It was a median roughly six months before onset that the model predicted ophthalmopathy.

The CDR3 regions of TCR beta were amplified from RNA transcripts. First-round RT-PCR with HTBI primers amplified the TCR CDR3 region. TCRdb reprocessed the multiplex PCR reads via MiXCR and lists one record per CDR3 protein. This table holds 690,000 or so distinct CDR3 sequences, under 20% found once. A word on this clonotype: Its target is unknown.

Trimming removed 8 bases from V and 4 bases from J; junction bases left unmatched: 10. The CDR3 loop spans 13 amino acids. Germline V gives CDR1 SQVTM, CDR2 ANQGSEA. Patients with uncontrolled infections, other autoimmune diseases, pregnancy or lactation were excluded. The authors obtained PBMCs from about 9.5 ml of fresh peripheral blood. Sequenced input: blood. The TCR sequence derives from a woman aged 50 to 65 with Graves' hyperthyroidism that later progressed to Graves' ophthalmopathy. V and J are TRBV29-1 and TRBJ2-7, with TRBD2 identical over 8 bases. CDR3 region: CSISRTSGYEQYF. CDR3 nucleotide sequence: TGCAGCATATCACGAACTAGCGGTTACGAGCAGTACTTC.